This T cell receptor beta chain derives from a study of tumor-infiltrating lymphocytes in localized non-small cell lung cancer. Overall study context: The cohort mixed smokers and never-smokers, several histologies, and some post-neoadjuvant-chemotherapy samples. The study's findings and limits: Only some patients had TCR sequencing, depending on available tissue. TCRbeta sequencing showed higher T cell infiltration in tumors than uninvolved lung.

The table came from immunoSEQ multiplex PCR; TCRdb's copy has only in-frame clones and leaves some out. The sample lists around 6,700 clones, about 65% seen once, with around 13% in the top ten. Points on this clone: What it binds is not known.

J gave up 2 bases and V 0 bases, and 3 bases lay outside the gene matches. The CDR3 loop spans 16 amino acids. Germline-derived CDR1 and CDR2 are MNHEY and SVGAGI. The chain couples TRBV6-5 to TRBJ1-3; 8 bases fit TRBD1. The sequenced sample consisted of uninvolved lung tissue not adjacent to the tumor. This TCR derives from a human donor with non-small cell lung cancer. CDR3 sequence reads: CASSYSGQVTGNTIYF. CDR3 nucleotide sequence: TGTGCCAGCAGTTACTCGGGACAGGTCACTGGAAACACCATATATTTT.